These T cell receptor beta chains were read from a single sample in a study of control samples from healthy donors and cancer patients. The table came from immunoSEQ multiplex PCR; TCRdb's copy has only in-frame clones and leaves some out. The sample contains fewer than 500,000 clones, around 90% of which appear only once. The source material was PBMCs. All receptors derive from a man aged 35-49 years with head and neck cancer. CDR3s include the opening cysteine and the closing phenylalanine or tryptophan. A D gene is named only where the DNA matches it firmly. The size of a clone is reported for some rows only, either as once, few or many, or as a class for expanded clones.

J | size | V | length | D | DNA | CDR3
TRBJ2-2 | . | TRBV28 | 14 | . | TGTGCCAGCAGTTTAGGGACGGACACCGGGGAGCTGTTTTTT | CASSLGTDTGELFF
TRBJ1-3 | . | TRBV19 | 15 | . | TGTGCCAGTAGTATAGCGGGGGCTGGCGGAAACACCATATATTTT | CASSIAGAGGNTIYF
TRBJ2-7 | . | TRBV6-5 | 14 | . | TGTGCCAGCAGTTATACGACAGCCTCCTACGAGCAGTACTTC | CASSYTTASYEQYF
TRBJ2-1 | . | TRBV19 | 15 | TRBD2 | TGTGCCAGTAGCTATAGCGGGACCACCTACAATGAGCAGTTCTTC | CASSYSGTTYNEQFF
TRBJ2-3 | . | TRBV30 | 16 | . | TGTGCCTGGGAGGGAGTCGGAGGGGGGGAAAGCGATACGCAGTATTTT | CAWEGVGGGESDTQYF
TRBJ1-1 | once | TRBV11-2 | 13 | . | TGTGCCAGCAGCTTAGAGCAGAACACTGAAGCTTTCTTT | CASSLEQNTEAFF
TRBJ2-1 | . | TRBV24-1 | 12 | TRBD2 | TGTGCCACCAGAGGGGAGGGAAATGAGCAGTTCTTC | CATRGEGNEQFF
TRBJ1-3 | . | TRBV10-3 | 14 | . | TGTGCCATCAGTGACTGGGATTCTGGAAACACCATATATTTT | CAISDWDSGNTIYF
TRBJ2-7 | few | TRBV10-1 | 15 | . | TGCGCCAGCAGCGAAGGAGGAGCAGGGGGGCACGAGCAGTACTTC | CASSEGGAGGHEQYF
TRBJ1-3 | . | TRBV5-1 | 14 | TRBD1 | TGCGCCAGCAAGCCGACAGGGTCTGGAAACACCATATATTTT | CASKPTGSGNTIYF
TRBJ2-1 | . | TRBV30 | 13 | TRBD2 | TGTGCCCGGGCTAGCGGGGTTTACAATGAGCAGTTCTTC | CARASGVYNEQFF
TRBJ2-3 | . | TRBV14 | 21 | . | TGTGCCAGCAGCCAAGAGTCGTATTCAGGGTTCGGCTCTTCTAGCACAGATACGCAGTATTTT | CASSQESYSGFGSSSTDTQYF
TRBJ1-2 | . | TRBV4-2 | 15 | . | TGTGCCAGCAGCCAAATGTTCGGGACGGCCTATGGCTACACCTTC | CASSQMFGTAYGYTF
TRBJ2-5 | . | TRBV19 | 16 | . | TGTGCCAGTAGCCTCACCCCGGGCGGGAACCAAGATACCCAGTACTTC | CASSLTPGGNQDTQYF
TRBJ2-2 | . | TRBV11-3 | 17 | . | TGTGCCAGCAGCTTAACACGGCGGGATCGGTTCACCGGGGAGCTGTTTTTT | CASSLTRRDRFTGELFF
TRBJ2-3 | . | TRBV19 | 14 | . | TGTGCCAGTAGCCCGGGGCCGAGCACAGATACGCAGTATTTT | CASSPGPSTDTQYF
TRBJ1-2 | . | TRBV19 | 15 | TRBD1 | TGTGCCAGTAGCCATCGAGGGACAGATAACTATGGCTACACCTTC | CASSHRGTDNYGYTF
TRBJ2-1 | . | TRBV5-6 | 14 | . | TGTGCCAGCAGCGTGAAGGGCGGAAACAATGAGCAGTTCTTC | CASSVKGGNNEQFF
TRBJ2-7 | . | TRBV19 | 16 | . | TGTGCCAGTAGTAGTGGGGATAGTCCCTTCCTTGACGAGCAGTACTTC | CASSSGDSPFLDEQYF
TRBJ1-3 | . | TRBV6-5 | 15 | . | TGTGCCAGCAGCCAGTGGACAAACTCTGGAAACACCATATATTTT | CASSQWTNSGNTIYF
TRBJ1-6 | once | TRBV19 | 14 | TRBD1 | TGTGCCAGTAGGGGGTGGACAGGGAATTCACCCCTCCACTTT | CASRGWTGNSPLHF
TRBJ1-2 | once | TRBV5-1 | 14 | TRBD1 | TGCGCCAGCAGAAGGGACAGGGACAACTATGGCTACACCTTC | CASRRDRDNYGYTF
TRBJ1-6 | . | TRBV27 | 15 | . | TGTGCCAGCAGTGCCCAGGGCCCCTATAATTCACCCCTCCACTTT | CASSAQGPYNSPLHF
TRBJ2-7 | . | TRBV20-1 | 14 | TRBD2 | TGCAGTGCTAGTAGAGGAGCGGGGGCCTACGAGCAGTACTTC | CSASRGAGAYEQYF
TRBJ2-1 | . | TRBV7-2 | 14 | . | TGTGCCAGCAGTGGAATAAGGGCCTACAATGAGCAGTTCTTC | CASSGIRAYNEQFF
TRBJ1-5 | . | TRBV7-3 | 14 | TRBD1 | TGTGCCAGCAGGCCGGGACAGGGAAATCAGCCCCAGCATTTT | CASRPGQGNQPQHF
TRBJ1-6 | . | TRBV15 | 13 | . | TGTGCCACCAGCAGCACAGGGAGTTCACCCCTCCACTTT | CATSSTGSSPLHF
TRBJ1-3 | . | TRBV13 | 12 | . | TGTGCCAGCAGCTTAGCTGGAAACACCATATATTTT | CASSLAGNTIYF
TRBJ2-1 | . | TRBV6-5 | 15 | TRBD2 | TGTGCCAGCAGCCTCCTAGCGGGAGACTACAATGAGCAGTTCTTC | CASSLLAGDYNEQFF
TRBJ1-6 | . | TRBV4-2 | 14 | TRBD1 | TGTGCCAGCAGCCAGAGGGACAGGGCGCCACCCCTCCACTTT | CASSQRDRAPPLHF
TRBJ2-1 | . | TRBV4-3 | 17 | TRBD2 | TGCGCCAGCAGCCAAGAAGGTGGCGGGGGGATGGTCGGTGAGCAGTTCTTC | CASSQEGGGGMVGEQFF
TRBJ2-1 | . | TRBV30 | 15 | TRBD2 | TGTGCCTGGAGTGTAGCACTAGCGGGTTACAATGAGCAGTTCTTC | CAWSVALAGYNEQFF
TRBJ2-5 | . | TRBV10-3 | 16 | . | TGTGCCATCAGTGAGCAAAGTGGGCAGGGGCGGGAGACCCAGTACTTC | CAISEQSGQGRETQYF
TRBJ2-1 | . | TRBV7-2 | 14 | TRBD1 | TGTGCCAGCAGCTGGGGGACAGGGCACAATGAGCAGTTCTTC | CASSWGTGHNEQFF
TRBJ2-1 | . | TRBV5-1 | 16 | TRBD2 | TGCGCCAGCAGCTTGGCCGGTCTAGCGGGAGGAAATGAGCAGTTCTTC | CASSLAGLAGGNEQFF
TRBJ2-3 | . | TRBV9 | 16 | . | TGTGCCAGCAGCGGGCGGACGGCGATCGGCACAGATACGCAGTATTTT | CASSGRTAIGTDTQYF
TRBJ2-7 | . | TRBV5-1 | 15 | TRBD2 | TGCGCCAGCAGCTTGGTGGAGGCGGGGGAGGTCGAGCAGTACTTC | CASSLVEAGEVEQYF
TRBJ2-7 | . | TRBV4-3 | 15 | TRBD1 | TGCGCCAGCAGCCTGAATTCCGGGACAGGGGACGAGCAGTACTTC | CASSLNSGTGDEQYF
TRBJ2-7 | once | TRBV5-1 | 16 | . | TGCGCCAGCAGCTGGTTAAGACAGACGCAGCCGTACGAGCAGTACTTC | CASSWLRQTQPYEQYF
TRBJ2-5 | . | TRBV4-1 | 15 | TRBD1 | TGCGCCAGCAGCTGGGGACAGGGGGGACAAGAGACCCAGTACTTC | CASSWGQGGQETQYF
TRBJ2-7 | . | TRBV6-5 | 15 | . | TGTGCCAGCAGTTGGGCGACAGGAGACTCCTACGAGCAGTACTTC | CASSWATGDSYEQYF
TRBJ1-1 | once | TRBV7-2 | 15 | . | TGTGCCAGCAGCTTAATGGGCGCAGCGAACACTGAAGCTTTCTTT | CASSLMGAANTEAFF